The 3 T cell receptor beta chains below were found in one sample sequenced in a study of cytomegalovirus exposure and HLA in healthy donors. The PCR had 60 Vbeta and 13 Jbeta primers. Some clones are missing from TCRdb's copy, which holds only in-frame ones; the method was immunoSEQ multiplex PCR. The sample contains 95,000 to 130,000 clones, about 10% of which appear only once. Sequencing was done on a sample of PBMCs. These receptors originate from a man aged 25-45 years in good health and CMV-seronegative.

This clone was picked up a small number of times. This chain links TRBV5-1 with TRBJ2-7; no firm D call. Germline assignment: CDR1 SGHRS and CDR2 YFSETQ. The CDR3 contains 14 residues. Trimming left V 2 bases short and J 5 bases short, with 14 bases between. As DNA, the CDR3 is TGCGCCAGCAGCTTCTCGATCACTGAGGACGAGCAGTACTTC. Amino acid sequence: CASSFSITEDEQYF. Full variable domain (rest looked up from reference TRBV5-1 and TRBJ2-7): KAGVTQTPRYLIKTRGQQVTLSCSPISGHRSVSWYQQTPGQGLQFLFEYFSETQRNKGNFPGRFSGRQFSNSRSEMNVSTLELGDSALYLCASSFSITEDEQYFGPGTRLTVT.

This clone was counted a few times. This sequence joins TRBV2 and TRBJ2-7; D perhaps matches TRBD2 (6 bases). The CDR3 spans 15 residues. The germline V gene encodes CDR1 SNHLY and CDR2 FYNNEI. The ends were cut back, 2 bases at V and 2 bases at J, with 13 bases in the middle. This CDR3 reads CASSERDFPTYEQYF. As DNA, the CDR3 is TGTGCCAGCAGTGAAAGGGACTTCCCGACCTACGAGCAGTACTTC.

The chain uses TRBV18 and TRBJ2-1; TRBD1 matches at 8 bases. Germline loops: CDR1 KGHSH, CDR2 LQKENI. The CDR3 is 17 amino acids. The V and J ends lost 0 bases and 0 bases, in that order; junction bases with no gene match: 4. The CDR3 nucleotides are TGTGCCAGCTCACCACCCCGACAGGGGAGCTCCTACAATGAGCAGTTCTTC. Residues: CASSPPRQGSSYNEQFF. The variable domain in full, with the rest retrieved from reference TRBV18 and TRBJ2-1, is NAGVMQNPRHLVRRRGQEARLRCSPMKGHSHVYWYRQLPEEGLKFMVYLQKENIIDESGMPKERFSAEFPKEGPSILRIQQVVRGDSAAYFCASSPPRQGSSYNEQFFGPGTRLTVL.